The T cell receptor beta chain described here comes from a study of blood T cells in healthy people across ages. Study results and caveats: Diversity was estimated from one million T cells, and these estimates were considered underestimates. Expanded clonotype shifts may have been confounded, as the donors had an unknown CMV status. Donors of long life had a larger count of naive CD4+ cells and greater diversity than aged donors.

V lost 5 bases and J lost 9; bases outside the gene matches: 7. From germline, CDR1 is MRHNA and CDR2 SNTAGT. CDR3 size: 14 residues. A second PCR, run for about 7 to 11 cycles, used a sample-barcoded 5' primer plus a J-beta primer mix. With 12 random nucleotides, a template-switch adaptor tagged each individual cDNA molecule. MiXCR, run by TCRdb on the 5' RACE reads, gives a single entry per CDR3 protein. The repertoire holds fewer than 900,000 distinct CDR3 sequences, with under 40% as singletons. Comment on this clonotype: What it recognizes is unknown.

The sample was blood. The chain carries TRBV6-4 and TRBJ1-6; 7 nucleotides agree with TRBD1. The sequence was obtained from a young man in good health. CDR3 coding DNA: TGTGCCAGCAGTACAGGGGAGGCAAGTTCACCCCTCCACTTT. It translates to CASSTGEASSPLHF.